The entry below describes one T cell receptor beta chain. This clone was detected a few times. The clone's antigen remains unknown. No much larger clone exists at a distance of one base, and base qualities are not known. The data derive from a study of PD-1 blockade in classical Hodgkin lymphoma (dated by TCRdb to about 2020). Broadly, across the study: Nivolumab dosing was 3 mg/kg intravenously every 2 weeks, continuing until either disease progression or unacceptable toxicity. The study used CyTOF and TCR beta sequencing to define a peripheral blood immune signature of response to PD-1 blockade in classical Hodgkin lymphoma. Study-level results and caveats: Baseline TCR diversity was reported as lower in newly diagnosed patients than in healthy donors, and lower still in relapsed/refractory patients. Among trial patients, those achieving complete response had baseline diversity similar to that of newly diagnosed patients, while diversity was significantly lower in partial responders and progressors. Only a single clinical trial cohort was studied, and what caused the repertoire differences, possibly disease activity or prior therapy, remained undefined. Lower diversity was seen in patients whose nivolumab began less than 1 year after ASCT, and these patients were left out of later analyses so that immune reconstitution would not confound the results. A significant rise by C4D1 was seen in CD4+ but not CD8+ TCR diversity (p=0.0027 vs p=0.16), with the rise being most apparent in complete responders (p=0.02).

Genomic DNA was isolated using the Qiagen DNeasy kit from unsorted PBMCs as well as from negatively selected CD4+ and CD8+ fractions. TCR beta CDR3 regions were amplified by immunoSEQ multiplex PCR using primers annealing to V and J segments. A synthetic immune receptor repertoire was used to minimize amplification bias, and any residual bias was removed computationally once sequencing was done. Concerning the study's data processing: Custom Python scripts were used to quantify repertoire diversity as the Shannon entropy index. Unsorted, CD4+ and CD8+ repertoires were analyzed separately, except in combined analyses where CD4+ and CD8+ sequences were merged in silico. Clonal expansion was defined as at least a 2-fold frequency increase after treatment relative to C1D1, with a pseudocount of 0.5 for undetected baseline clones. Singleton clones were defined as clones with 0 or 1 copy at C1D1, and non-singleton clones were defined as clones with 2 or more copies. Clones expanded in unsorted samples were annotated as CD4+, CD8+ or unknown by matching protein sequences in sorted samples from the same patient. Diversity changes from C1D1 to C4D1 were tested in paired samples using Wilcoxon tests. TCRdb's version of the immuneACCESS table is confined to in-frame rearrangements and falls short of the full clone set. An unresolved V gene accounts for under half of the shortfall where checked; the remainder is of unknown origin. That table furnishes V, J and clone size, whereas the DNA furnished D and trimming. The sample profile shows over 20,000 clones; approximately 85% of them were found once. The ten biggest clones cover roughly 15% of the sample.

This specimen's time point label, interpreted: cycle 4 day 1 (C4D1), after six to seven weeks of nivolumab. Relapse after autologous stem cell transplantation had occurred in all trial patients, and cohorts A, B and C were distinguished by prior brentuximab vedotin exposure. The trial cohort included roughly 60 patients with relapsed/refractory classical Hodgkin lymphoma, and each patient had a best overall response of complete response, partial response or progressive disease. In the multi-cohort phase II CheckMate 205 trial, trial patients received single-agent nivolumab. An independent review committee assessed best overall response by applying the 2007 International Working Group response criteria. PBMCs from the trial were collected at three points: immediately before nivolumab initiation (C1D1), and during therapy at cycle 2 day 1 and cycle 4 day 1. Peripheral blood was collected in 8 mL Vacutainer Cell Preparation Tubes, from which PBMCs were isolated by centrifugation and then cryopreserved.

The source is a human donor with classical Hodgkin lymphoma. The input for sequencing was peripheral blood mononuclear cells (PBMCs), taken before the fourth cycle of nivolumab.

The DNA reads as follows: TGTGCCAGTAGTATCCGATTCGTGGGTTACTATAGCAATCAGCCCCAGCATTTT. Its product reads: CASSIRFVGYYSNQPQHF. The chain joins TRBV19 to TRBJ1-5; too little of a D gene remains to name it. V is cut by 3 bases and J by 0 bases, and the space between the germline ends is 18 bases. The CDR3 sequence holds 18 residues, the cysteine and phenylalanine included. Only the CDR3 part of the read is kept: 54 bases, read in frame from the first base. Reading the germline V gene (reference sequence) gives CDR1 LNHDA and CDR2 SQIVND.